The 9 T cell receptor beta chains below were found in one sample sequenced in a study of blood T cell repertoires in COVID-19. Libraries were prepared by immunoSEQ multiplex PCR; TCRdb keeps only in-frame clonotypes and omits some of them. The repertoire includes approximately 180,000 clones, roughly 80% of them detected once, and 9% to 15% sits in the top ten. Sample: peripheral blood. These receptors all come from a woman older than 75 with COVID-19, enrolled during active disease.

The CDR3 loop is CAIRGGAGGPPTEAFF. In DNA, the CDR3 is TGTGCCATCAGGGGGGGGGCCGGAGGCCCACCGACTGAAGCTTTCTTT. The gene calls are TRBV10-3 and TRBJ1-1, with D possibly matching TRBD1 (6 bases). The length of the CDR3 is 16 residues. The ends were cut back, 6 bases at V and 5 bases at J, with 22 bases in the middle. Germline lookup yields CDR1 ENHRY and CDR2 SYGVKD.

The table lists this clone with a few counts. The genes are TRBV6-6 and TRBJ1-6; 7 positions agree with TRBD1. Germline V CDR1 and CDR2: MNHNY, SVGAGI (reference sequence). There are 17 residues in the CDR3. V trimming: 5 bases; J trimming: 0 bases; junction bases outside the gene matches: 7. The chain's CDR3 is CASSPGQFFSYNSPLHF. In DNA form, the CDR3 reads TGTGCCAGCAGTCCGGGACAGTTCTTCTCCTATAATTCACCCCTCCACTTT.

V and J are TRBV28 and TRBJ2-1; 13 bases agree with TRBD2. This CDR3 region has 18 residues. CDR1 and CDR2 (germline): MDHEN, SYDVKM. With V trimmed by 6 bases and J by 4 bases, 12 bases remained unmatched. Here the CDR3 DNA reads TGTGCCAGCAGCGAATCCGACCCGGGACTAGCGGGATACAATGAGCAGTTCTTC. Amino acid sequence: CASSESDPGLAGYNEQFF. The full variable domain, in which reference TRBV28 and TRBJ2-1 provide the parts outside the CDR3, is DVKVTQSSRYLVKRTGEKVFLECVQDMDHENMFWYRQDPGLGLRLIYFSYDVKMKEKGDIPEGYSVSREKKERFSLILESASTNQTSMYLCASSESDPGLAGYNEQFFGPGTRLTVL.

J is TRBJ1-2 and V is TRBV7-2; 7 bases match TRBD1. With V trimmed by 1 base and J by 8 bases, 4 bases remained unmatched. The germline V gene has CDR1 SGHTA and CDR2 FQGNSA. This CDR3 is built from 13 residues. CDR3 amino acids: CASSLDMGQGYTF. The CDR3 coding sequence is TGTGCCAGCAGCTTAGATATGGGACAGGGCTACACCTTC.

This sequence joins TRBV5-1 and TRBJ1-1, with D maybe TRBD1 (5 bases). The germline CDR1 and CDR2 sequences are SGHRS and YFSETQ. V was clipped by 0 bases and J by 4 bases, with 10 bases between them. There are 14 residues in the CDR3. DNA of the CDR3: TGCGCCAGCAGCTTGGAGTACAGGACCACTGAAGCTTTCTTT. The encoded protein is CASSLEYRTTEAFF.

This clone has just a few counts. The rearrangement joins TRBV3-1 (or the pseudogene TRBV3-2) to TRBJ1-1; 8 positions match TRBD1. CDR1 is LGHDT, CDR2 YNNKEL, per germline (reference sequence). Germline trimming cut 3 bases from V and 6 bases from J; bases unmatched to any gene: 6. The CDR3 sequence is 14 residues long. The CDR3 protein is CASSHGTGKSEAFF. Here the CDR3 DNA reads TGTGCCAGCAGCCACGGGACAGGTAAGTCTGAAGCTTTCTTT.

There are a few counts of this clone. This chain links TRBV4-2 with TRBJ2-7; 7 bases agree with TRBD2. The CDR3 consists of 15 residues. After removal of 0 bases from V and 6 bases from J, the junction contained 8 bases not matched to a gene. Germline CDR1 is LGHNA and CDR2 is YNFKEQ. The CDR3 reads CASSQDLAGEGEQYF. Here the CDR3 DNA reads TGTGCCAGCAGCCAAGATTTGGCGGGAGAGGGCGAGCAGTACTTC.

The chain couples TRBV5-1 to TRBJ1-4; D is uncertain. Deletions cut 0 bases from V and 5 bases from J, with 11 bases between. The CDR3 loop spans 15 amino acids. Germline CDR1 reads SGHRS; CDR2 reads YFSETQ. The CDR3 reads CASSLGRGENEKLFF. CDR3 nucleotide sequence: TGCGCCAGCAGCTTGGGGCGGGGAGAGAATGAAAAACTGTTTTTT.

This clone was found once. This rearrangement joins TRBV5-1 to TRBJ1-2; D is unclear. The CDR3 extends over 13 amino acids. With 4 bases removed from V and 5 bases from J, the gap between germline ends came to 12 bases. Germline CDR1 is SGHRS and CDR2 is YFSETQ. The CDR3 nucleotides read TGCGCCAGCAGCCCTACCGGCGGGTATGGCTACACCTTC. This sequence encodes CASSPTGGYGYTF.